This TCR beta chain was identified in a study of blood T cell repertoires in COVID-19. Study-level information: In each case, the material was cDNA or gDNA derived from T cells, B-cell-depleted T cells, or PBMCs.

Those who participated ranged in age from roughly 18 to 90 years and resided in about 24 US areas. Symptom resolution, clearance, or two negative PCRs marked the recovered donors of Cohort 3. Measured with immunoSEQ multiplex PCR; TCRdb has only the in-frame clones, and not every one. The sample contains a few hundred thousand clones, 75% to 90% of which appear only once. This receptor was obtained from a man between 25 and 39 years old who had recovered from COVID-19. The sequenced material came from PBMCs or T cells enriched from blood (not recorded which).

CDR3 sequence reads: CATSDPDRDFHTQYF. The DNA for the CDR3 is TGTGCCACCAGTGATCCTGACAGGGATTTTCATACGCAGTATTTT. The rearrangement uses TRBV24-1 and TRBJ2-3; 7 bases fit TRBD1. The CDR3 is made up of 15 amino acids. With 3 bases clipped from V and 7 bases from J, the junction kept 9 bases outside the gene matches. Per the germline V gene, CDR1 is KGHDR and CDR2 is SFDVKD.